This T cell receptor (beta chain) is drawn from a study of blood T cells in healthy people across ages. The V end was cut by 6 bases, the J end by 4 bases, with 9 bases between. Looked up from germline, CDR1 is SQVTM and CDR2 is ANQGSEA. The CDR3 has 11 residues. On this clonotype: Its antigen is not identified.

Study observations and caveats: PBMC samples, being unsorted, prevented any conclusive comparison of naive and antigen-experienced cells. Lack of knowledge of donor CMV status possibly confounded expanded clonotype changes. Estimates of total diversity, which came from one million sequenced T cells, were considered to be underestimates.

A second about 7 to 12 cycle PCR used barcoded and J-beta primers. TCRdb re-derived calls from the 5' RACE reads in MiXCR, one entry per CDR3 protein. The sample shows 890,000 or so distinct CDR3 sequences, roughly 60% of them seen only once. Each donor gave roughly 9.8 milliliters of peripheral blood. V is TRBV29-1 and J is TRBJ1-1; D remains unclear. This receptor was obtained from a man in his thirties or forties in good health. The sequenced material came from blood. Written as DNA, the CDR3 is TGCAGCGTCGACGAAGGCACTGAAGCTTTCTTT. Translating gives CSVDEGTEAFF.